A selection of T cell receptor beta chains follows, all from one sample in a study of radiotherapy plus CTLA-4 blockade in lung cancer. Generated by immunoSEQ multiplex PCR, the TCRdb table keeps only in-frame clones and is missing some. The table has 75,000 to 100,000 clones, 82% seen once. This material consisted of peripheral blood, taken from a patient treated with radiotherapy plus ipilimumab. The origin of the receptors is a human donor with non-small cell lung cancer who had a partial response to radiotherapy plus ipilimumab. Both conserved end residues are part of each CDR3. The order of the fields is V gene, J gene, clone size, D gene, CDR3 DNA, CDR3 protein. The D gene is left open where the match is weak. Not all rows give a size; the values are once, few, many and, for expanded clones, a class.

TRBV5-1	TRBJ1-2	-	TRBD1	TGCGCCAGCAGCTTGGTCCAGGGGGTAAACTATGGCTACACCTTC	CASSLVQGVNYGYTF
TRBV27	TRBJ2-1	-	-	TGTGCCAGCAGTACAGATATCAATGAGCAGTTCTTC	CASSTDINEQFF
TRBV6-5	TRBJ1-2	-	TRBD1	TGTGCCAGCAAGTGGGGACAGGAATATGGCTACACCTTC	CASKWGQEYGYTF
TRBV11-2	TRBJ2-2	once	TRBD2	TGTGCCAGCAGCTCGCGAGCGGGAGAAGGATACACCGGGGAGCTGTTTTTT	CASSSRAGEGYTGELFF
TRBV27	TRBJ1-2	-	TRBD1	TGTGCCAGCAGTAACAACAGGGGGAGTATCTATGGCTACACCTTC	CASSNNRGSIYGYTF
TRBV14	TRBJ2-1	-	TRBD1	TGTGCCAGCAGCGACAGGGGGTTCTACAATGAGCAGTTCTTC	CASSDRGFYNEQFF
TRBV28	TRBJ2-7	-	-	TGTGCCAGCACGCTCCCGGGACTTGTCTCCTACGAGCAGTACTTC	CASTLPGLVSYEQYF
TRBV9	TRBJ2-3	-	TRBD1	TGTGCCAGCAGCTCCCGGGACAGGGGGAGCACAGATACGCAGTATTTT	CASSSRDRGSTDTQYF
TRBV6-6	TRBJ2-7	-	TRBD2	TGTGCCAGCAGTTACGGGGGGGGAGAGCAGTACTTC	CASSYGGGEQYF
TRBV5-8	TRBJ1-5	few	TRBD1	TGTGCCAGCAGCTTGACAGGGGTAGACCAGCCCCAGCATTTT	CASSLTGVDQPQHF
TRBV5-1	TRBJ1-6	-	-	TGCGCCAGCAGCCTCAACCCGGAGGGTTCACCCCTCCACTTT	CASSLNPEGSPLHF
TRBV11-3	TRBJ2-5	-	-	TGTGCCAGCAGCTTAGGGGCAGCTGGTGAGACCCAGTACTTC	CASSLGAAGETQYF
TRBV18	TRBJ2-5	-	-	TGTGCCAGCTCACCACAACAGCAAGAGACCCAGTACTTC	CASSPQQQETQYF
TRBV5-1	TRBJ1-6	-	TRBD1	TGCGCCAGCAGCTTGGCCCCCCGAAACAGGGGCGGTAATTCACCCCTCCACTTT	CASSLAPRNRGGNSPLHF
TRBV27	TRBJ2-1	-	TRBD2	TGTGCCAGCAGTCCCCTGGGGGGGGCTAGCGGGAGTCCTGGCGCCTACAATGAGCAGTTCTTC	CASSPLGGASGSPGAYNEQFF
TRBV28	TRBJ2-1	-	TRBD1	TGTGCCAGCAGTCCCTACTCCTACAGGGGGAGCTCCTACAATGAGCAGTTCTTC	CASSPYSYRGSSYNEQFF
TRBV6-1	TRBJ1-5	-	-	TGTGCCATCAGTGAGTCGGGGGATGGGCGCAATCAGCCCCAGCATTTT	CAISESGDGRNQPQHF
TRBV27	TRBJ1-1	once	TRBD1	TGTGCCAGCAGTTTATTCTATTCAGGGGGCGTATGGGACACTGAAGCTTTCTTT	CASSLFYSGGVWDTEAFF
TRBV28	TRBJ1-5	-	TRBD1	TGTGCCAGCAGCCCAGGGGGCGGGGTTCAGCCCCAGCATTTT	CASSPGGGVQPQHF
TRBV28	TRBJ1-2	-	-	TGTGCCAGCAGTTTGGCAGGCGGCTACACCTTC	CASSLAGGYTF
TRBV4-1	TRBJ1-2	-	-	TGCGCCAGCAGCCAGGGGCGGGAACGGGGCTACACCTTC	CASSQGRERGYTF
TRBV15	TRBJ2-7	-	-	TGTGCCACCAGCGGGGTCGGGAATCCTTTTTCCTACGAGCAGTACTTC	CATSGVGNPFSYEQYF
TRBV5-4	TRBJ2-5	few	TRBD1	TGTGCCAGCAGATCCGGGACAGGGGAGCGAGAGACCCAGTACTTC	CASRSGTGERETQYF
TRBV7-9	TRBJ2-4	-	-	TGTGCCAGCAGCCCCAGCGGTTTAGCCAAAAACATTCAGTACTTC	CASSPSGLAKNIQYF
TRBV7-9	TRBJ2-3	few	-	TGTGCCAGCAGACCAGATGGCGGGTATACGCAGTATTTT	CASRPDGGYTQYF
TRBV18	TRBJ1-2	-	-	TGTGCCAGCTCACCGGGGGACACCAGCTATGGCTACACCTTC	CASSPGDTSYGYTF
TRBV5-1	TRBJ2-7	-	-	TGCGCCAGCAGCTTGGAACTGCTCTCCTACGAGCAGTACTTC	CASSLELLSYEQYF
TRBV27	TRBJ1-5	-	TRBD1	TGTGCCAGCAGTGGGACAGGGGGCAATCAGCCCCAGCATTTT	CASSGTGGNQPQHF
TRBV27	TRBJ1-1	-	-	TGTGCCAGCAGGAGTCGCGGGGGAGCCACTGAAGCTTTCTTT	CASRSRGGATEAFF
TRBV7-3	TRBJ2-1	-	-	TGTGCCAGCAGCTTACGCGCCCAAGGACTGGTCAACAATGAGCAGTTCTTC	CASSLRAQGLVNNEQFF
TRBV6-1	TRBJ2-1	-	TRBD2	TGTGCCAGCAGTGTTCCCCGACTAGCGGGCCTTAACAATGAGCAGTTCTTC	CASSVPRLAGLNNEQFF